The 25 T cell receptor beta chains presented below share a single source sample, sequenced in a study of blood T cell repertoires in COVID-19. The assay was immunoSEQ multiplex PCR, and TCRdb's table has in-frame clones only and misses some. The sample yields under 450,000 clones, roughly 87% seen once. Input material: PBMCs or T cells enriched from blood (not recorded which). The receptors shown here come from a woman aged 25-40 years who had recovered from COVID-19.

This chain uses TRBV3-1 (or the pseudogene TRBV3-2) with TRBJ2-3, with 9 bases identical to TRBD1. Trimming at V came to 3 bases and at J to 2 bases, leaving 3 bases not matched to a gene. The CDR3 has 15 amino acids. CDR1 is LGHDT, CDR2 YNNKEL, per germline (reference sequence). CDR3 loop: CASSQGQGTTDTQYF. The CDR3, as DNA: TGTGCCAGCAGCCAGGGACAGGGAACCACAGATACGCAGTATTTT.

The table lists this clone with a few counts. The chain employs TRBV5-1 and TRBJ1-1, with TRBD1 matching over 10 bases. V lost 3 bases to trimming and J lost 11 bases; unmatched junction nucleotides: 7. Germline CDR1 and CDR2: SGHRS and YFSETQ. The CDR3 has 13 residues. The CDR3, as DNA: TGCGCCAGCAGCTACCGGACAGGGGGGGAGGCTTTCTTT. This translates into CASSYRTGGEAFF.

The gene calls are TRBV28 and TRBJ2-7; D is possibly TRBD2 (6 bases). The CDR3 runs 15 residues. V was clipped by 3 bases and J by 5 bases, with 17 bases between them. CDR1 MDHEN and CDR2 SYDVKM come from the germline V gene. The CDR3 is CASSFVGQGGHEQYF. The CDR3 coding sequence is TGTGCCAGCAGTTTCGTGGGGCAGGGAGGACACGAGCAGTACTTC.

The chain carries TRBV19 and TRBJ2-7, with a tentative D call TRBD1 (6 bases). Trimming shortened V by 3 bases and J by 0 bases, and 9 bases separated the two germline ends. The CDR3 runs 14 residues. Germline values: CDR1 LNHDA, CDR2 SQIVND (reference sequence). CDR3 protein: CASSIGQISYEQYF. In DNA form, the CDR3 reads TGTGCCAGTAGTATCGGACAGATCTCCTACGAGCAGTACTTC.

The CDR3 protein is CASSMLAGDNNEQFF. CDR3 coding DNA: TGCGCCAGCAGCATGCTAGCGGGGGACAACAATGAGCAGTTCTTC. The chain joins TRBV5-1 to TRBJ2-1; 10 bases are a match to TRBD2. The V gene's germline CDR1 is SGHRS and CDR2 YFSETQ. The CDR3 totals 15 residues. V shed 4 bases and J 5 bases; nucleotides not matched to a gene: 6. The variable domain in full, with the rest retrieved from reference TRBV5-1 and TRBJ2-1, is KAGVTQTPRYLIKTRGQQVTLSCSPISGHRSVSWYQQTPGQGLQFLFEYFSETQRNKGNFPGRFSGRQFSNSRSEMNVSTLELGDSALYLCASSMLAGDNNEQFFGPGTRLTVL.

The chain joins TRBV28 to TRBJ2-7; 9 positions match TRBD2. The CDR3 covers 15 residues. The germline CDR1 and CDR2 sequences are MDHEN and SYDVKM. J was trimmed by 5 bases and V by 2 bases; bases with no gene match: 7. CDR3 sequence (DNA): TGTGCCAGCAGTTTAGGCGGGAGGGCGGGGGACGAGCAGTACTTC. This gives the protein CASSLGGRAGDEQYF. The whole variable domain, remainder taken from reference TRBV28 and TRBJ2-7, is DVKVTQSSRYLVKRTGEKVFLECVQDMDHENMFWYRQDPGLGLRLIYFSYDVKMKEKGDIPEGYSVSREKKERFSLILESASTNQTSMYLCASSLGGRAGDEQYFGPGTRLTVT.

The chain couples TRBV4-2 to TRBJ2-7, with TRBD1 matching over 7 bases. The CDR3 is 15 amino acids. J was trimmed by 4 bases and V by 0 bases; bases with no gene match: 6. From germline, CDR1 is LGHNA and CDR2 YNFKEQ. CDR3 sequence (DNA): TGTGCCAGCAGCCAAGAAAGGGGGCAGGGGTACGAGCAGTACTTC. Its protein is CASSQERGQGYEQYF.

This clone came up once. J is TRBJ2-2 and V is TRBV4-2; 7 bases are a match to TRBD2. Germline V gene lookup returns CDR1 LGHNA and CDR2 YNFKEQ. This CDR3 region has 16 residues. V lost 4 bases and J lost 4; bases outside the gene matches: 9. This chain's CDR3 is CASSLTAAGLTGELFF. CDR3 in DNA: TGTGCCAGCAGCCTTACTGCAGCGGGACTCACCGGGGAGCTGTTTTTT.

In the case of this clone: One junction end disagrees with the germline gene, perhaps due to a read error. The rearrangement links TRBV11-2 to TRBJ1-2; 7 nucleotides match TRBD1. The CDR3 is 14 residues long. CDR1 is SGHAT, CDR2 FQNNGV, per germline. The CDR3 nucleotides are TGTGCCAGCAGCTTAGAGACAGGGCCTCTGGATATCTCCTTC. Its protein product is CASSLETGPLDISF.

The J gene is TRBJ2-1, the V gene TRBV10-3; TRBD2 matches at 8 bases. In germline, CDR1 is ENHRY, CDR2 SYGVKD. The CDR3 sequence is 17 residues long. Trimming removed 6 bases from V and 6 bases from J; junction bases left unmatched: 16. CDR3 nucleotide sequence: TGTGCCATCAGGGACAGCGGGAAGCGGGGGACGGCCAATGAGCAGTTCTTC. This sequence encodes CAIRDSGKRGTANEQFF.

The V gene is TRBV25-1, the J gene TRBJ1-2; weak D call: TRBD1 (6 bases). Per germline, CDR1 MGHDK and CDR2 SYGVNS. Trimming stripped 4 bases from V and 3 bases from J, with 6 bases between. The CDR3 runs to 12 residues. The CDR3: CASSGQDYGYTF. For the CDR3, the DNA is TGTGCCAGCAGTGGACAGGACTATGGCTACACCTTC.

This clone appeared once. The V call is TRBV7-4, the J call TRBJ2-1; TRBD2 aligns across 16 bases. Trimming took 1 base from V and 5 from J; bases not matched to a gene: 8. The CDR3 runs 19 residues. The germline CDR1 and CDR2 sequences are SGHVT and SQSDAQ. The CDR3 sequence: CASSLVRGLAGGPHNEQFF. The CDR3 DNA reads TGTGCCAGCAGCTTAGTTCGGGGACTAGCGGGAGGGCCCCACAATGAGCAGTTCTTC. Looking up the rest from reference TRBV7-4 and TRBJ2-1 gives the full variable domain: GAGVSQSPRYKVAKRGRDVALRCDSISGHVTLYWYRQTLGQGSEVLTYSQSDAQRDKSGRPSGRFSAERPERSVSTLKIQRTEQGDSAVYLCASSLVRGLAGGPHNEQFFGPGTRLTVL.

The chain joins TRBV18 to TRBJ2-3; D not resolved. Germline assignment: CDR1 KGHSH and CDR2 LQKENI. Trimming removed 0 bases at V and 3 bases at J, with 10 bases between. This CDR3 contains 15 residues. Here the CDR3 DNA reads TGTGCCAGCTCACCACCGGGCTCATTAACAGATACGCAGTATTTT. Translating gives CASSPPGSLTDTQYF.

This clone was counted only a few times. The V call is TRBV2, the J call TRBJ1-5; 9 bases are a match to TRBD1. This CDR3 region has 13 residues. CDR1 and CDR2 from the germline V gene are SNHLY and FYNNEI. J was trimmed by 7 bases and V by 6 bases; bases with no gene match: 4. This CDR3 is CASRGQGTQPQHF. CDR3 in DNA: TGTGCCAGCAGAGGACAGGGGACGCAGCCCCAGCATTTT.

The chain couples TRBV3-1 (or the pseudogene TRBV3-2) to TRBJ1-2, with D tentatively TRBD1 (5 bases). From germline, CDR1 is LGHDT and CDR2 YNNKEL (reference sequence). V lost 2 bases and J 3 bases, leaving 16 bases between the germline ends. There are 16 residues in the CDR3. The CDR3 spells CASSQRFGGLDYGYTF. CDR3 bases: TGTGCCAGCAGCCAAAGATTCGGGGGATTGGACTATGGCTACACCTTC.

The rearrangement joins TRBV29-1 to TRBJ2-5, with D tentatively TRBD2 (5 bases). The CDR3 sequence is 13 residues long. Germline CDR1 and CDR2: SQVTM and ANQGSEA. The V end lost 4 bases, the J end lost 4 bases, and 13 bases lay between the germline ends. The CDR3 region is CSVGRTEGETQYF. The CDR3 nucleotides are TGCAGCGTTGGCCGGACTGAGGGAGAGACCCAGTACTTC. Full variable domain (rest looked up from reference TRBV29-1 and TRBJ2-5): SAVISQKPSRDICQRGTSLTIQCQVDSQVTMMFWYRQQPGQSLTLIATANQGSEATYESGFVIDKFPISRPNLTFSTLTVSNMSPEDSSIYLCSVGRTEGETQYFGPGTRLLVL.

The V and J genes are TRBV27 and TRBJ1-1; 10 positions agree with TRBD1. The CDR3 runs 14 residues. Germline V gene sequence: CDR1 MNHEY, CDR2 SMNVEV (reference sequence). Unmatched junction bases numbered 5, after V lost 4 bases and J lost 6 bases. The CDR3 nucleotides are TGTGCCAGCAGTTGGACAGGGGGGATCTCTGAAGCTTTCTTT. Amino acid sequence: CASSWTGGISEAFF.

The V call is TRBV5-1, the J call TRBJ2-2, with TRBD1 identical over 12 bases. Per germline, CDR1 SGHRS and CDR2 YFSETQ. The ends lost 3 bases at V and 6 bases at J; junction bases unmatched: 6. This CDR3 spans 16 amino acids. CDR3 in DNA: TGCGCCAGCAGCTACCCCCGGGACAGGGGGCCCGGGGAGCTGTTTTTT. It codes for CASSYPRDRGPGELFF.

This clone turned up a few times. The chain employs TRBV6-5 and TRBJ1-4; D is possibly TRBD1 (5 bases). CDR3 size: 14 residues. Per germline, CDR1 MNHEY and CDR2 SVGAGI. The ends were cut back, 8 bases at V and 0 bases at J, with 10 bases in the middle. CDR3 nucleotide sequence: TGTGCCAGCTTGGGGGGGGCAACTAATGAAAAACTGTTTTTT. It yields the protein CASLGGATNEKLFF.

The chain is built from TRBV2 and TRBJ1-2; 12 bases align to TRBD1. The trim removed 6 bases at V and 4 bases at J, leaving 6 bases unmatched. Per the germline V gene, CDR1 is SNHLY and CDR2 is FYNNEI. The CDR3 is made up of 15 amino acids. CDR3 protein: CASSYGTGGGYGYTF. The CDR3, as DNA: TGTGCCAGCAGCTACGGGACAGGGGGCGGCTATGGCTACACCTTC. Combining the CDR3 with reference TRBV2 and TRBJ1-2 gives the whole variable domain EPEVTQTPSHQVTQMGQEVILRCVPISNHLYFYWYRQILGQKVEFLVSFYNNEISEKSEIFDDQFSVERPDGSNFTLKIRSTKLEDSAMYFCASSYGTGGGYGYTFGSGTRLTVV.

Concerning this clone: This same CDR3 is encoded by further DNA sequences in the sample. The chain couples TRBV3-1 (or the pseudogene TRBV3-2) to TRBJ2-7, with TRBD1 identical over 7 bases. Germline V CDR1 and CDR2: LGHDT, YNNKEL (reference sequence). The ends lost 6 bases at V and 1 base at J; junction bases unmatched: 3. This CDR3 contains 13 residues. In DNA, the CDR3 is TGTGCCAGCAGTCGACAGGGATCCTACGAGCAGTACTTC. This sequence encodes CASSRQGSYEQYF.

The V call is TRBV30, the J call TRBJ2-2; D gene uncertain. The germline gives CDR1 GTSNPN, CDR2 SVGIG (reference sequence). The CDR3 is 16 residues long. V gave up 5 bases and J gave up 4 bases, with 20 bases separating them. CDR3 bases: TGTGCCTGGGTCAACTCAGACATCAGGTTCACCGGGGAGCTGTTTTTT. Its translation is CAWVNSDIRFTGELFF. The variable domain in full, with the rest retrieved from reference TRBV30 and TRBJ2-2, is SQTIHQWPATLVQPVGSPLSLECTVEGTSNPNLYWYRQAAGRGLQLLFYSVGIGQISSEVPQNLSASRPQDRQFILSSKKLLLSDSGFYLCAWVNSDIRFTGELFFGEGSRLTVL.

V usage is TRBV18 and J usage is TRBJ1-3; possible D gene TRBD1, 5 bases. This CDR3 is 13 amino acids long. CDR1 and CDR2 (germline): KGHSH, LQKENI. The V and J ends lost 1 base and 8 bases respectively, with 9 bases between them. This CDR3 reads CASSPREGDTIYF. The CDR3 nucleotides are TGTGCCAGCTCACCACGAGAAGGGGACACCATATATTTT. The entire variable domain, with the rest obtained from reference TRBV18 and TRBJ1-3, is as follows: NAGVMQNPRHLVRRRGQEARLRCSPMKGHSHVYWYRQLPEEGLKFMVYLQKENIIDESGMPKERFSAEFPKEGPSILRIQQVVRGDSAAYFCASSPREGDTIYFGEGSWLTVV.

This CDR3 reads CASRPGSNTDTQYF. In DNA form, the CDR3 reads TGTGCCAGCAGGCCGGGATCGAACACAGATACGCAGTATTTT. The rearrangement uses TRBV2 and TRBJ2-3, with a weak D call TRBD2 (5 bases). Trimming shortened V by 6 bases and J by 2 bases, and 12 bases separated the two germline ends. CDR3 length equals 14 residues. The germline V gene encodes CDR1 SNHLY and CDR2 FYNNEI.

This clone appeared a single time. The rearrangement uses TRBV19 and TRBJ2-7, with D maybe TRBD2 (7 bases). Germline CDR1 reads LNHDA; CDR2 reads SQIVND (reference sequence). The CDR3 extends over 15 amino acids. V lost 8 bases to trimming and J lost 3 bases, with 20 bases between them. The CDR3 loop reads CASGQQGGEFYEQYF. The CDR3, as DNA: TGTGCCAGTGGACAACAGGGAGGGGAATTCTACGAGCAGTACTTC.